One sample yielded the 26 T cell receptor beta chains listed below, sequenced in a study of shared clonotypes between healthy human individuals. The naive CD8 fraction comprised CD45RO-negative cells positively selected for CCR7 and excluded terminally differentiated effector memory CD45RA+ cells. Profiled with immunoSEQ multiplex PCR; TCRdb holds only in-frame clones, not every one. In the table there are fewer than 700,000 clones, approximately 96% of which are singletons. The sequenced sample consisted of naive CD8+ T cells sorted from blood. These receptors were obtained from a woman aged 25 to 45 in good health.

This clone was seen just once. V usage is TRBV6-5 and J usage is TRBJ1-2; 7 bases are shared with TRBD1. The CDR3 runs to 15 residues. V lost 0 bases to trimming and J lost 4 bases; unmatched junction nucleotides: 5. In germline, CDR1 is MNHEY, CDR2 SVGAGI. The CDR3 sequence is CASSYSEGAAYGYTF. CDR3 in DNA: TGTGCCAGCAGTTACTCGGAGGGGGCGGCCTATGGCTACACCTTC.

Points on this clone: One end of the junction does not line up with germline, which may come from a read error. The chain links TRBV28 to TRBJ2-1; no firm D call. The CDR3 is made up of 14 amino acids. Germline values: CDR1 MDHEN, CDR2 SYDVKM. CDR3 sequence: CASTPTGSHNEQFF. The CDR3 DNA sequence: TGTGCCAGCACCCCCACGGGCTCCCACAATGAGCAGTTCTTC.

This chain joins TRBV2 and TRBJ1-1; D call uncertain. The germline V gene encodes CDR1 SNHLY and CDR2 FYNNEI. CDR3 size: 12 residues. The V end was cut by 8 bases, the J end by 0 bases, with 7 bases between. The CDR3 here is CASGFMNTEAFF. CDR3 nucleotides: TGTGCCAGCGGATTTATGAACACTGAAGCTTTCTTT.

The CDR3: CASSFSGRTGNEQFF. CDR3 DNA sequence: TGTGCCAGCAGCTTTTCCGGGAGGACGGGGAATGAGCAGTTCTTC. The chain has TRBV7-6 and TRBJ2-1, with 7 positions matching TRBD2. V dropped 3 bases and J dropped 7; count of bases not matched to a gene: 9. CDR1 is SGHVS, CDR2 FNYEAQ, per germline. The CDR3 covers 15 residues.

This clone was seen only once. V usage is TRBV7-2 and J usage is TRBJ2-7; D possibly corresponds to TRBD2 (6 bases). Germline loops: CDR1 SGHTA, CDR2 FQGNSA. Trimming shortened V by 2 bases and J by 1 base, and 9 bases separated the two germline ends. The CDR3 spans 14 residues. CDR3 in DNA: TGTGCCAGCAGCTTAATAGCGGAATCCTACGAGCAGTACTTC. It translates to CASSLIAESYEQYF. Full variable domain (rest looked up from reference TRBV7-2 and TRBJ2-7): GAGVSQSPSNKVTEKGKDVELRCDPISGHTALYWYRQSLGQGLEFLIYFQGNSAPDKSGLPSDRFSAERTGGSVSTLTIQRTQQEDSAVYLCASSLIAESYEQYFGPGTRLTVT.

The gene calls are TRBV5-1 and TRBJ1-1; D perhaps matches TRBD1 (5 bases). V lost 4 bases and J lost 1, with 11 bases in between. The CDR3 is 14 amino acids. Germline V lookup: CDR1 SGHRS, CDR2 YFSETQ. The CDR3: CASSAGPRNTEAFF. The DNA for the CDR3 is TGCGCCAGCAGCGCGGGGCCCAGGAACACTGAAGCTTTCTTT.

This clone was counted once. This sequence joins TRBV5-4 and TRBJ1-1, with TRBD1 as a possible D gene (6 bases). Germline lookup yields CDR1 SGHNT and CDR2 YYREEE (reference sequence). Trimming removed 4 bases at V and 8 bases at J, with 12 bases between. The CDR3 contains 12 residues. The CDR3 region has the DNA TGTGCCAGCAGCGGCGAGGGGGGCGAAGCTTTCTTT. It encodes CASSGEGGEAFF.

The chain employs TRBV2 and TRBJ2-3, with TRBD2 matching 10 bases. Germline V gene data show CDR1 as SNHLY and CDR2 as FYNNEI. Trimming removed 2 bases from V and 0 bases from J; junction bases left unmatched: 11. There are 19 residues in the CDR3. The CDR3 bases are TGTGCCAGCAGTGAAAATTCGGGACTAGCGTACCCTAGCACAGATACGCAGTATTTT. Translating gives CASSENSGLAYPSTDTQYF.

The chain uses TRBV28 and TRBJ1-2; D gene uncertain. CDR1 MDHEN and CDR2 SYDVKM come from the germline V gene. V was trimmed by 2 bases and J by 1 base, leaving 8 bases between them. This CDR3 is built from 14 residues. CDR3 residues: CASSLEVFNYGYTF. The CDR3 DNA follows: TGTGCCAGCAGTTTAGAGGTATTTAACTATGGCTACACCTTC.

The V call is TRBV28, the J call TRBJ2-1; 10 bases fit TRBD2. This CDR3 contains 17 residues. The V segment lost 4 bases and the J segment 4 bases; nucleotides outside the gene matches: 10. Germline V gene sequence: CDR1 MDHEN, CDR2 SYDVKM. Here the CDR3 reads CASSSLAGEEKYNEQFF. The CDR3 nucleotides are TGTGCCAGCAGTTCCCTAGCGGGAGAAGAGAAGTACAATGAGCAGTTCTTC.

The chain is built from TRBV2 and TRBJ1-1; 8 nucleotides agree with TRBD1. The trim removed 2 bases at V and 2 bases at J, leaving 4 bases unmatched. Per germline, CDR1 SNHLY and CDR2 FYNNEI. The CDR3 length is 15 residues. CDR3 coding DNA: TGTGCCAGCAGTGAAAGGGACAGGAGTAACACTGAAGCTTTCTTT. As protein: CASSERDRSNTEAFF.

This clone appeared once. The V call is TRBV7-9, the J call TRBJ2-7, with TRBD1 matching 7 bases. Germline CDR1 SEHNR, CDR2 FQNEAQ (reference sequence). J lost 3 bases, V lost 1 base, and 3 bases had no gene match. CDR3 size: 14 residues. The DNA of the CDR3 is TGTGCCAGCAGCTTAGGGGGACAGAACTACGAGCAGTACTTC. Its translation: CASSLGGQNYEQYF.

V usage is TRBV28 and J usage is TRBJ1-5; 8 nucleotides match TRBD1. Germline values: CDR1 MDHEN, CDR2 SYDVKM. The CDR3 is 12 residues long. V was pared by 8 bases and J by 9 bases, with 6 bases of the junction left unmatched. CDR3 in DNA: TGTGCCAGCGACAGGGGAGGTGGGCCCCAGCATTTT. It yields the protein CASDRGGGPQHF. The variable domain in full, completed from reference TRBV28 and TRBJ1-5, reads DVKVTQSSRYLVKRTGEKVFLECVQDMDHENMFWYRQDPGLGLRLIYFSYDVKMKEKGDIPEGYSVSREKKERFSLILESASTNQTSMYLCASDRGGGPQHFGDGTRLSIL.

The rearrangement links TRBV13 to TRBJ2-7; D is ambiguous. V dropped 6 bases and J dropped 3 bases, with 12 bases sitting between them. CDR3 length equals 13 residues. The germline gives CDR1 PRHDT, CDR2 FYEKMQ (reference sequence). The DNA for the CDR3 is TGTGCCAGCAGTCCACCCCACTACTACGAGCAGTACTTC. This sequence encodes CASSPPHYYEQYF.

The CDR3 nucleotides read TGTGCCACCAGCAGAGGGACGGAAGGCCTAGATACGCAGTATTTT. It is translated as CATSRGTEGLDTQYF. The chain has TRBV15 and TRBJ2-3; D is unresolved. The germline CDR1 and CDR2 sequences are LNHNV and YYDKDF (reference sequence). V lost 1 base and J 5 bases, leaving 13 bases between the germline ends. The CDR3 is 15 residues long.

The V call is TRBV6-1, the J call TRBJ2-1, with 15 bases aligning to TRBD2. The V and J ends lost 4 bases and 8 bases, in that order; junction bases with no gene match: 12. CDR1 is MNHNS and CDR2 is SASEGT in the germline V gene. The CDR3 extends over 18 amino acids. CDR3: CASSVSYGLAGGPDEQFF. CDR3 nucleotide sequence: TGTGCCAGCAGTGTCTCGTATGGACTAGCGGGAGGGCCGGATGAGCAGTTCTTC.

The chain carries TRBV5-1 and TRBJ2-7, with TRBD2 as a possible D gene (5 bases). The CDR3 covers 16 residues. V gave up 0 bases and J gave up 0 bases, with 13 bases separating them. Germline values: CDR1 SGHRS, CDR2 YFSETQ. CDR3 residues: CASSLVGVQSSYEQYF. For the CDR3, the DNA is TGCGCCAGCAGCTTGGTCGGGGTGCAATCCTCCTACGAGCAGTACTTC.

The chain recombines TRBV5-1 with TRBJ2-7; 8 bases match TRBD2. This CDR3 region has 13 residues. V gave up 5 bases and J gave up 2 bases; unmatched junction bases: 3. Germline V CDR1 and CDR2: SGHRS, YFSETQ. The CDR3 sequence: CASRWREAYEQYF. CDR3 DNA sequence: TGCGCCAGCAGATGGCGGGAGGCCTACGAGCAGTACTTC. Full variable domain (missing parts from reference TRBV5-1 and TRBJ2-7): KAGVTQTPRYLIKTRGQQVTLSCSPISGHRSVSWYQQTPGQGLQFLFEYFSETQRNKGNFPGRFSGRQFSNSRSEMNVSTLELGDSALYLCASRWREAYEQYFGPGTRLTVT.

The rearrangement uses TRBV7-6 and TRBJ2-3; D unclear. This CDR3 has 13 amino acids. V was clipped by 1 base and J by 6 bases, with 8 bases between them. From germline, CDR1 is SGHVS and CDR2 FNYEAQ. The CDR3 nucleotides read TGTGCCAGCAGCTTAGGGGGTATGGATACGCAGTATTTT. This encodes CASSLGGMDTQYF.

V gene TRBV28 combines with J gene TRBJ1-1, with D unresolved. Germline V gene lookup returns CDR1 MDHEN and CDR2 SYDVKM. CDR3 length: 12 amino acids. With 3 bases removed from V and 6 bases from J, the gap between germline ends came to 8 bases. CDR3: CASSFPIAEAFF. In DNA form, the CDR3 reads TGTGCCAGCAGTTTTCCGATTGCTGAAGCTTTCTTT.

This chain joins TRBV9 and TRBJ1-2; unclear D gene. In germline, CDR1 is SGDLS, CDR2 YYNGEE. The CDR3 extends over 14 amino acids. With 2 bases removed from V and 4 bases from J, the gap between germline ends came to 12 bases. CDR3 in DNA: TGTGCCAGCAGCGTGGTAGGGCCGGCCTATGGCTACACCTTC. Translating gives CASSVVGPAYGYTF. Looking up the rest from reference TRBV9 and TRBJ1-2 gives the full variable domain: DSGVTQTPKHLITATGQRVTLRCSPRSGDLSVYWYQQSLDQGLQFLIQYYNGEERAKGNILERFSAQQFPDLHSELNLSSLELGDSALYFCASSVVGPAYGYTFGSGTRLTVV.

The chain employs TRBV2 and TRBJ2-3, with D possibly matching TRBD2 (6 bases). CDR3 size: 16 residues. Germline V gene data show CDR1 as SNHLY and CDR2 as FYNNEI. The V and J ends lost 4 bases and 5 bases respectively, with 19 bases between them. CDR3 DNA sequence: TGTGCCAGCAGTGCGAAGGCGTCGGGAGCTGGAGATACGCAGTATTTT. This codes for CASSAKASGAGDTQYF.

The genes are TRBV9 and TRBJ1-5; D not resolved. CDR1 and CDR2 (germline): SGDLS, YYNGEE. Trimming stripped 0 bases from V and 4 bases from J, with 5 bases between. There are 13 residues in the CDR3. CDR3 sequence (DNA): TGTGCCAGCAGCGTAGACCTAAATCAGCCCCAGCATTTT. Its protein is CASSVDLNQPQHF.

This clone was detected only a few times. The chain couples TRBV12-5 to TRBJ1-2; D not certain. Germline CDR1 reads LGHNT; CDR2 reads FRNRAP. There are 12 residues in the CDR3. Trimming shortened V by 6 bases and J by 3 bases, and 8 bases separated the two germline ends. The CDR3 reads CASGKDHYGYTF. The DNA of the CDR3 is TGTGCTAGTGGCAAGGATCACTATGGCTACACCTTC.

The rearrangement joins TRBV28 to TRBJ2-3; 11 bases match TRBD2. Looked up from germline, CDR1 is MDHEN and CDR2 is SYDVKM. V was clipped by 6 bases and J by 4 bases; unmatched bases: 6. The CDR3 sequence is 15 residues long. CDR3 protein: CASSKLAGVADTQYF. DNA for the CDR3: TGTGCCAGCAGCAAACTAGCGGGAGTGGCAGATACGCAGTATTTT.

V gene TRBV28 combines with J gene TRBJ1-1; D gene unclear. The CDR3 totals 14 residues. Trimming removed 3 bases from V and 1 base from J, with 9 bases in between. Germline assignment: CDR1 MDHEN and CDR2 SYDVKM. In nucleotides, the CDR3 is TGTGCCAGCAGTTTCAGAACAAAGAACACTGAAGCTTTCTTT. It specifies CASSFRTKNTEAFF.